One and the same sample provided the 27 T cell receptor beta chains below, sequenced in a study of T cells in Graves' hyperthyroidism and ophthalmopathy. Using RNA transcripts as the source, TCR beta CDR3 regions were amplified. First-round RT-PCR of the TCR CDR3 relied on the HTBI primer set. TCRdb redid the calling of the multiplex PCR reads with MiXCR, one entry per CDR3 protein. The repertoire includes 280,000 or so distinct CDR3 sequences, less than 30% of them detected once, and 25% to 30% sits in the top ten. The sample was blood. The origin of the receptors is a man in his forties with Graves' hyperthyroidism that later progressed to Graves' ophthalmopathy.

V and J are TRBV11-2 and TRBJ2-5; tentatively, D is TRBD2 (5 bases). V lost 1 base and J lost 0, with 15 bases in between. In germline, CDR1 is SGHAT, CDR2 FQNNGV. CDR3 length: 17 residues. The CDR3 is CASSLVEGLRDQETQYF. The DNA for the CDR3 is TGTGCCAGCAGCTTAGTAGAAGGGTTGCGGGACCAAGAGACCCAGTACTTC.

There are many counts of this clonotype. Germline is not matched at one junction end, which may reflect a read error. CDR3 nucleotide sequence: TGCAGTGCTAGAGCGGGCGGCTCCAACGAGCAGTACTTC. It yields the protein CSARAGGSNEQYF. V and J are TRBV20-1 and TRBJ2-7; unclear D gene. This CDR3 has 13 amino acids. The germline gives CDR1 DFQATT, CDR2 SNEGSKA (reference sequence).

This clonotype was seen repeatedly, ten times or more. The gene calls are TRBV27 and TRBJ2-5; TRBD1 aligns across 9 bases. The ends lost 3 bases at V and 2 bases at J; junction bases unmatched: 10. The CDR3 has 17 residues. Germline values: CDR1 MNHEY, CDR2 SMNVEV (reference sequence). CDR3 bases: TGTGCCAGCAGTTTTTGGACAGGGGTCCCATCACAAGAGACCCAGTACTTC. Protein sequence: CASSFWTGVPSQETQYF.

This chain connects TRBV4-1 to TRBJ1-1, with 9 positions matching TRBD1. CDR1 and CDR2 from the germline V gene are MGHRA and YSYEKL. The trim removed 1 base at V and 0 bases at J, leaving 0 bases unmatched. This CDR3 has 15 residues. The DNA for the CDR3 is TGCGCCAGCAGCCAAGGACAGGGGGTGAACACTGAAGCTTTCTTT. As protein: CASSQGQGVNTEAFF.

The table lists this clonotype with many counts. The chain is built from TRBV3-1 and TRBJ1-2, with D possibly matching TRBD1 (5 bases). V lost 1 base to trimming and J lost 5 bases, with 8 bases between them. The length of the CDR3 is 13 residues. Germline CDR1 reads LGHDT; CDR2 reads YNNKEL (reference sequence). CDR3 nucleotides: TGTGCCAGCAGCCAAGTGGGGCGGTATGGCTACACCTTC. Its protein product is CASSQVGRYGYTF.

The J gene is TRBJ1-6, the V gene TRBV10-3, with no clear D. The CDR3 has 16 amino acids. The ends were cut back, 7 bases at V and 5 bases at J, with 18 bases in the middle. CDR1 and CDR2 (germline): ENHRY, SYGVKD. In DNA, the CDR3 is TGTGCCATCAAACCCGACGGGGAGGGAGATAATTCACCCCTCCACTTT. It translates to CAIKPDGEGDNSPLHF.

The table lists this clonotype with many counts. The chain is built from TRBV5-1 and TRBJ1-1, with a weak D call TRBD1 (5 bases). This CDR3 region has 15 residues. Germline V CDR1 and CDR2: SGHRS, YFSETQ. V dropped 3 bases and J dropped 3 bases, with 15 bases sitting between them. The CDR3 spells CASSSFGTADTEAFF. CDR3 DNA: TGCGCCAGCAGCTCTTTCGGGACGGCGGACACTGAAGCTTTCTTT. Variable domain in full (rest from reference TRBV5-1 and TRBJ1-1): KAGVTQTPRYLIKTRGQQVTLSCSPISGHRSVSWYQQTPGQGLQFLFEYFSETQRNKGNFPGRFSGRQFSNSRSEMNVSTLELGDSALYLCASSSFGTADTEAFFGQGTRLTVV.

The chain combines TRBV19 with TRBJ2-2; the D is unclear. The CDR3 extends over 13 amino acids. Germline V lookup: CDR1 LNHDA, CDR2 SQIVND (reference sequence). V shed 1 base and J shed 3 bases, with 3 bases lying between them. The CDR3 DNA reads TGTGCCAGTAGTATAGCTTACACCGGGGAGCTGTTTTTT. Its translation: CASSIAYTGELFF.

This clonotype was seen ten or more times. V is TRBV24-1 and J is TRBJ2-5; no reliable D call. Trimming took off 1 base at V and 4 bases at J, with 3 bases between the two ends. CDR1 and CDR2 from the germline V gene are KGHDR and SFDVKD. The CDR3 length is 12 residues. The CDR3 DNA follows: TGTGCCACCAGTGATTTTACAGAGACCCAGTACTTC. It specifies CATSDFTETQYF.

This clonotype was observed at least ten times. The DNA for the CDR3 is TGTGCCAGCAGCTTAAAGGAGGAGAACACTGAAGCTTTCTTT. It translates to CASSLKEENTEAFF. This chain links TRBV7-6 with TRBJ1-1; D unresolved. V shed 2 bases and J shed 1 base, with 8 bases lying between them. Germline CDR1 is SGHVS and CDR2 is FNYEAQ. CDR3 length: 14 amino acids.

The sample holds many counts of this clonotype. The DNA for the CDR3 is TGTGCCAGCAGCTTAGATTGGGCACCGACCACTGAAGCTTTCTTT. This sequence encodes CASSLDWAPTTEAFF. The rearrangement links TRBV11-3 to TRBJ1-1; D gene unclear. Trimming stripped 0 bases from V and 4 bases from J, with 12 bases between. Germline V lookup: CDR1 SGHNT, CDR2 YENEEA. The length of the CDR3 is 15 residues.

This clonotype was recorded only once. The chain is built from TRBV6-1 and TRBJ2-7; the D call may be TRBD1 or TRBD2 (5 bases each). This CDR3 contains 12 residues. Germline V CDR1 and CDR2: MNHNS, SASEGT. Trimming took 6 bases from V and 5 from J, leaving 11 bases between them. CDR3 in DNA: TGTGCCAGCAGGTCGGGACCCGACGAGCAGTACTTC. It is translated as CASRSGPDEQYF.

The rearrangement uses TRBV27 and TRBJ2-2; D is undetermined. The CDR3 spans 15 residues. The germline V gene encodes CDR1 MNHEY and CDR2 SMNVEV (reference sequence). Trimming took 0 bases from V and 6 from J, leaving 11 bases between them. CDR3 amino acids: CASSLSIRDPGELFF. CDR3 in DNA: TGTGCCAGCAGTTTATCGATAAGGGATCCCGGGGAGCTGTTTTTT.

This chain uses TRBV19 with TRBJ1-5; D gene uncertain. V was clipped by 3 bases and J by 3 bases, with 12 bases between them. The germline V gene has CDR1 LNHDA and CDR2 SQIVND (reference sequence). This CDR3 comprises 15 residues. The CDR3 is CASSIGVIPNQPQHF. The CDR3 DNA reads TGTGCCAGTAGTATCGGGGTTATCCCCAATCAGCCCCAGCATTTT. The full variable domain, rest sourced from reference TRBV19 and TRBJ1-5, is DGGITQSPKYLFRKEGQNVTLSCEQNLNHDAMYWYRQDPGQGLRLIYYSQIVNDFQKGDIAEGYSVSREKKESFPLTVTSAQKNPTAFYLCASSIGVIPNQPQHFGDGTRLSIL.

This clonotype occurred a few times. This CDR3 reads CASSSLSGSRPEAFF. The CDR3 region has the DNA TGTGCCAGCAGTTCGTTATCTGGGTCGCGTCCTGAAGCTTTCTTT. The chain couples TRBV28 to TRBJ1-1; D call uncertain. CDR1 and CDR2 from the germline V gene are MDHEN and SYDVKM. The CDR3 has 15 amino acids. Trimming took 4 bases from V and 6 from J, leaving 18 bases between them.

This clonotype was recorded at least ten times. The chain carries TRBV11-3 and TRBJ2-5, with 10 positions matching TRBD2. The CDR3 extends over 17 amino acids. Trimming cost V 5 bases and J 1 base; bases outside gene matches: 10. Germline CDR1 SGHNT, CDR2 YENEEA. Here the CDR3 reads CASSPGDSSGGQETQYF. DNA for the CDR3: TGTGCCAGCAGCCCAGGAGACTCTAGCGGGGGCCAAGAGACCCAGTACTTC. Filled out from reference TRBV11-3 and TRBJ2-5, the complete variable domain reads EAGVVQSPRYKIIEKKQPVAFWCNPISGHNTLYWYLQNLGQGPELLIRYENEEAVDDSQLPKDRFSAERLKGVDSTLKIQPAELGDSAVYLCASSPGDSSGGQETQYFGPGTRLLVL.

J is TRBJ2-7 and V is TRBV5-1; 8 nucleotides agree with TRBD1. V shed 4 bases, J shed 6 bases, and the junction held 9 bases outside the gene matches. The CDR3 is 14 residues long. Germline CDR1 is SGHRS and CDR2 is YFSETQ. Written as DNA, the CDR3 is TGCGCCAGCAGCCCGGGACAGGAGGTACTCGAGCAGTACTTC. This codes for CASSPGQEVLEQYF.

This clonotype occurred many times. The J gene is TRBJ2-5, the V gene TRBV7-9; 9 positions match TRBD2. The length of the CDR3 is 15 residues. V trimming: 7 bases; J trimming: 2 bases; junction bases outside the gene matches: 8. CDR1 SEHNR and CDR2 FQNEAQ come from the germline V gene (reference sequence). The CDR3 DNA follows: TGTGCCAGCACCCGTGTGGCGGGAGGGCAAGAGACCCAGTACTTC. Translation gives CASTRVAGGQETQYF.

In this sample, this clonotype turned up many times. The genes are TRBV6-5 and TRBJ1-2; D not resolved. Germline loops: CDR1 MNHEY, CDR2 SVGAGI. V was pared by 6 bases and J by 2 bases, with 13 bases between. This CDR3 comprises 14 residues. In DNA, the CDR3 is TGTGCCAGCAGCCCCCAGACGGCGAACTATGGCTACACCTTC. Amino acids: CASSPQTANYGYTF.

This clonotype was recorded at least ten times. V gene TRBV28 combines with J gene TRBJ1-1; 7 nucleotides line up with TRBD1. Trimming took 8 bases from V and 5 from J; bases not matched to a gene: 2. Germline V gene sequence: CDR1 MDHEN, CDR2 SYDVKM. This CDR3 spans 11 amino acids. CDR3 region: CASFRGTEAFF. Here the CDR3 DNA reads TGTGCCAGCTTCAGGGGGACTGAAGCTTTCTTT.

Remarks on this clonotype: At one of its ends the junction is not consistent with the germline gene, which may arise from a read error. This chain connects TRBV3-1 to TRBJ1-2; maybe TRBD1 (5 bases). In germline, CDR1 is LGHDT, CDR2 YNNKEL (reference sequence). This CDR3 contains 13 residues. Written as DNA, the CDR3 is TGTGCCAGCAGCCAATTGGGGGTGTATGGCCACACCTTC. This sequence encodes CASSQLGVYGHTF.

This clonotype was detected ten times or more. J is TRBJ1-1 and V is TRBV19; D possibly corresponds to TRBD1 (5 bases). The CDR3 consists of 13 residues. The V end was cut by 3 bases, the J end by 2 bases, with 7 bases between. Germline V gives CDR1 LNHDA, CDR2 SQIVND (reference sequence). The CDR3 nucleotides are TGTGCCAGTAGTATGCAGGGAAACACTGAAGCTTTCTTT. Its translation is CASSMQGNTEAFF.

This clonotype was found many times. V and J are TRBV30 and TRBJ2-7; TRBD1 might be the D (5 bases). The CDR3 covers 14 residues. Germline assignment: CDR1 GTSNPN and CDR2 SVGIG (reference sequence). The V and J ends lost 2 bases and 2 bases respectively, with 13 bases between them. CDR3 sequence (DNA): TGTGCCTGGAGTACCTCGGACATAACCTACGAGCAGTACTTC. This sequence encodes CAWSTSDITYEQYF.

This clonotype appeared many times. This chain links TRBV19 with TRBJ1-2; D possibly corresponds to TRBD1 (6 bases). CDR3 size: 14 residues. CDR1 LNHDA and CDR2 SQIVND come from the germline V gene (reference sequence). V shed 5 bases and J shed 4 bases, with 14 bases lying between them. CDR3: CASSRQGLGYGYTF. For the CDR3, the DNA is TGTGCCAGTAGTCGTCAGGGGTTAGGCTATGGCTACACCTTC.

This clonotype was counted between two and nine times. This rearrangement joins TRBV6-5 to TRBJ2-5; D is possibly TRBD2 (5 bases). Germline V lookup: CDR1 MNHEY, CDR2 SVGAGI. This CDR3 has 15 residues. The V and J ends lost 2 bases and 2 bases respectively, with 12 bases between them. Here the CDR3 reads CASSYTFSGQETQYF. DNA of the CDR3: TGTGCCAGCAGTTACACTTTTTCGGGACAAGAGACCCAGTACTTC.

This clonotype was seen repeatedly, ten times or more. The chain combines TRBV30 with TRBJ2-7, with TRBD2 matching 7 bases. The CDR3 loop spans 16 amino acids. From germline, CDR1 is GTSNPN and CDR2 SVGIG (reference sequence). V lost 0 bases, J lost 2 bases, and 10 bases stayed unmatched. CDR3 sequence: CAWSVRSLARTYEQYF. The CDR3 DNA follows: TGTGCCTGGAGTGTGCGGTCACTAGCGCGAACCTACGAGCAGTACTTC.

Ten or more counts support this clonotype. V usage is TRBV11-2 and J usage is TRBJ1-2; D not certain. This CDR3 has 12 amino acids. Germline CDR1 reads SGHAT; CDR2 reads FQNNGV. The ends were cut back, 1 base at V and 3 bases at J, with 3 bases in the middle. The chain's CDR3 is CASSLAYYGYTF. The CDR3 bases are TGTGCCAGCAGCTTAGCCTACTATGGCTACACCTTC.